What follows describes a single T cell receptor (beta chain). At deep level, the assay was performed. The authors split each subset's genomic DNA evenly across several immunoSEQ plates. Unsorted PBMC contributed 250 to 300 ng DNA, approximately 30,000 T cell genomes, to each replicate PCR. Some clones are missing from TCRdb's copy, which holds only in-frame ones; the method was immunoSEQ multiplex PCR. The sample shows some 530,000 clones, 65% to 85% of them seen only once. This specimen comes from a study of shared clonotypes between healthy human individuals. Donors comprised healthy HIV-negative adults lacking recent acute infections or vaccinations. This clonotype was sampled from a woman aged 40 to 55 in good health. Some clones in this sample may be carry-over from other donors' samples. Sequencing was carried out using PBMCs.

CDR3 protein: CASSFVGTSGSTDTQYF. The CDR3 DNA reads as TGTGCCAGCAGTTTTGTTGGGACTAGCGGGAGTACAGATACGCAGTATTTT. This sequence joins TRBV28 and TRBJ2-3; 14 bases align to TRBD2. Germline values: CDR1 MDHEN, CDR2 SYDVKM. The CDR3 has 17 residues. The trim removed 3 bases at V and 3 bases at J, leaving 5 bases unmatched. Complete variable domain (other parts from reference TRBV28 and TRBJ2-3): DVKVTQSSRYLVKRTGEKVFLECVQDMDHENMFWYRQDPGLGLRLIYFSYDVKMKEKGDIPEGYSVSREKKERFSLILESASTNQTSMYLCASSFVGTSGSTDTQYFGPGTRLTVL.